Sequencing of this T cell receptor beta chain was carried out in a study of blood T cell repertoires in COVID-19. Looking at the study overall: Acute and convalescent COVID-19 samples came from the United States, Italy and Spain.

Trimming left V 6 bases short and J 4 bases short, with 12 bases between. The CDR3 totals 12 residues. Germline V gene sequence: CDR1 SQVTM, CDR2 ANQGSEA. Authors' processing steps: Amplification with reference gene primers provided the estimates of nucleated cell counts. Data came from immunoSEQ multiplex PCR; TCRdb stores just in-frame clones and leaves some out. V and J calls and clone size come straight from that table; D and trimming were deduced from the DNA. This table has some 200,000 clones, 80% to 90% appearing once. J is TRBJ1-1 and V is TRBV29-1; no clear D. The sequenced material came from peripheral blood. The clonotype originates from a woman aged 65 to 85 with COVID-19, enrolled during active disease. The CDR3: CSVVPGSTEAFF. In nucleotides, the CDR3 is TGCAGCGTGGTACCGGGGAGCACTGAAGCTTTCTTT.